This T cell receptor (beta chain) was recorded in a study of PD-1 blockade in classical Hodgkin lymphoma (dated by TCRdb to 2019 to 2021). Study-wide context: Nivolumab dosing was 3 mg/kg intravenously every 2 weeks, continuing until either disease progression or unacceptable toxicity. The study used CyTOF and TCR beta sequencing to define a peripheral blood immune signature of response to PD-1 blockade in classical Hodgkin lymphoma.

The Qiagen DNeasy kit was used to extract genomic DNA both from unsorted PBMCs and from the negatively selected CD4+ and CD8+ fractions. Using primers that anneal to V and J segments, immunoSEQ multiplex PCR amplified the TCR beta CDR3 regions. A synthetic immune receptor repertoire was used to minimize amplification bias, and any remaining bias was removed computationally after sequencing. In the authors' own workflow: Custom Python scripts were used to quantify repertoire diversity as the Shannon entropy index. The unsorted, CD4+ and CD8+ repertoires were each analyzed separately, with the exception of combined analyses, where CD4+ and CD8+ sequences were merged in silico. Clonal expansion was defined as at least a 2-fold frequency increase after treatment relative to C1D1, with a pseudocount of 0.5 for undetected baseline clones. Clones with 0 or 1 copy at C1D1 were defined as singleton clones, while clones with 2 or more copies were defined as non-singleton clones. Clones expanded in unsorted samples were assigned a CD4+, CD8+ or unknown annotation through matching of protein sequences in sorted samples from the same patient. Wilcoxon tests were applied to paired samples to test diversity changes from C1D1 to C4D1. The table comes from immuneACCESS by way of TCRdb, which keeps in-frame sequences with V and J called. Part of the clones is missing from these tables; in studies checked, under half for an unresolved V gene and the rest for unknown reasons. That table gives V, J and clone size, and the DNA gave D and trimming. The sample table shows about 28,000 clones, and roughly 78% are seen once. In total, the top ten clones hold 15% to 20% of the sample.

Results the study describes overall, beyond this receptor: Baseline diversity similar to that of newly diagnosed patients was observed in trial patients achieving complete response, whereas significantly lower diversity was observed in partial responders and progressors. By C4D1, a significant rise was seen in CD4+ TCR diversity but not in CD8+ TCR diversity (p=0.0027 vs p=0.16), and the rise was most apparent among complete responders (p=0.02). Patients starting nivolumab less than 1 year after ASCT had lower diversity and were excluded from later analyses to avoid confounding by immune reconstitution. The study covered only a single clinical trial cohort, and the causes of the repertoire differences, possibly disease activity or prior therapy, were still not defined. Baseline TCR diversity was reported to be lower in newly diagnosed patients than in healthy donors, and even lower in relapsed/refractory patients.

Read against the paper, the sample's time point label means: cycle 4 day 1 (C4D1), after five to seven weeks of nivolumab. Every trial patient had relapsed following autologous stem cell transplantation, and prior brentuximab vedotin exposure was what differed among cohorts A, B and C. The trial cohort included some 53 patients with relapsed/refractory classical Hodgkin lymphoma, and each patient had a best overall response of complete response, partial response or progressive disease. Trial patients were treated with single-agent nivolumab in the multi-cohort phase II CheckMate 205 trial. An independent review committee assessed best overall response using the 2007 International Working Group response criteria. Trial PBMCs were collected immediately before nivolumab initiation (C1D1) and during therapy at cycle 2 day 1 and cycle 4 day 1. Peripheral blood was collected in 8 mL Vacutainer Cell Preparation Tubes, from which PBMCs were isolated by centrifugation and then cryopreserved.

To note about this clone: Its antigen remains unidentified. Base qualities are not provided; no much larger clone lies one nucleotide away.

The specimen was peripheral blood mononuclear cells (PBMCs), collected before the fourth cycle of nivolumab. The sequence was obtained from a human donor with classical Hodgkin lymphoma.

Here the CDR3 is given as CASSFWTGGKQETQYF. The base sequence is TGTGCCAGCAGTTTTTGGACAGGGGGGAAACAAGAGACCCAGTACTTC. The sequence links TRBV28 to TRBJ2-5, and TRBD1 matches 10 of the central bases. Sequences MDHEN (CDR1) and SYDVKM (CDR2) are obtained from the germline V gene. The CDR3, from cysteine to phenylalanine, totals 16 residues. Of all the DNA, just the CDR3 is kept, 48 bases in frame from base 1. V loses 3 bases at its end and J loses 2 bases; junction bases beyond the gene matches: 6.